What follows are 20 T cell receptor beta chains derived from one specimen sequenced in a study of OX40 agonist ivuxolimab in advanced cancers. Measured with immunoSEQ multiplex PCR; TCRdb has only the in-frame clones, and not every one. The sample lists 55,000 to 80,000 clones, around 84% seen once, with approximately 2.6% in the top ten. The sample in question was CD4+ or CD8+ T cells sorted from blood, obtained in a trial of the OX40 agonist ivuxolimab. These receptors were obtained from an adult with an advanced solid tumor such as melanoma, head and neck, liver or kidney cancer.

This clone has just a few counts. This CDR3 is CASRRGVGNTIYF. The CDR3 coding sequence is TGTGCCAGCAGGCGGGGAGTTGGAAACACCATATATTTT. V and J are TRBV6-5 and TRBJ1-3; D not resolved. The V gene lost 6 bases and the J gene lost 3 bases, with 9 bases spanning the gap. The length of the CDR3 is 13 residues. Germline-derived CDR1 and CDR2 are MNHEY and SVGAGI.

The CDR3 DNA reads as TGTGCCAGCAGCTCAACACCGACGTATGGCTACACCTTC. Translating it yields CASSSTPTYGYTF. The chain combines TRBV7-9 with TRBJ1-2, with no clear D. Trimming took off 4 bases at V and 5 bases at J, with 11 bases between the two ends. The CDR3 spans 13 residues. CDR1 and CDR2 from the germline V gene are SEHNR and FQNEAQ (reference sequence).

This clone was detected only a few times. This sequence joins TRBV11-2 and TRBJ2-2; D call uncertain. V lost 4 bases and J lost 4, with 10 bases in between. CDR3 length: 14 residues. Per germline, CDR1 SGHAT and CDR2 FQNNGV. The CDR3 loop is CASSSRLTTGELFF. The CDR3 DNA reads as TGTGCCAGCAGCTCTCGGTTAACCACCGGGGAGCTGTTTTTT.

The chain links TRBV4-1 to TRBJ1-4; D possibly corresponds to TRBD1 (5 bases). The CDR3 runs 17 residues. CDR1 is MGHRA and CDR2 is YSYEKL in the germline V gene. Trimming stripped 2 bases from V and 5 bases from J, with 18 bases between. CDR3 in amino acids: CASSQSRVGTGNEKLFF. The CDR3 DNA reads TGCGCCAGCAGCCAATCTCGAGTGGGGACGGGGAATGAAAAACTGTTTTTT.

The chain couples TRBV9 to TRBJ2-3, with D possibly TRBD2 on 5 matching bases. The germline V gene encodes CDR1 SGDLS and CDR2 YYNGEE. This CDR3 is built from 14 residues. Deletions cut 2 bases from V and 0 bases from J, with 7 bases between. CDR3 amino acids: CASSVRTSTDTQYF. The CDR3 region has the DNA TGTGCCAGCAGCGTGAGGACTAGCACAGATACGCAGTATTTT.

The J gene is TRBJ2-1, the V gene TRBV5-1; D remains unclear. V was shortened by 2 bases and J by 5 bases, with 11 bases between the two germline ends. The length of the CDR3 is 14 residues. Per the germline V gene, CDR1 is SGHRS and CDR2 is YFSETQ. The CDR3 spells CASSFGLSNNEQFF. CDR3 DNA: TGCGCCAGCAGCTTCGGCTTATCGAACAATGAGCAGTTCTTC.

The chain uses TRBV7-2 and TRBJ2-2; a possible D gene is TRBD2 (7 bases). The germline gives CDR1 SGHTA, CDR2 FQGNSA. Trimming removed 3 bases at V and 7 bases at J, with 9 bases between. This CDR3 has 13 amino acids. The CDR3 region has the DNA TGTGCCAGCAGCTTTAGGGGGGGCGGGGAGCTGTTTTTT. This encodes CASSFRGGGELFF.

The chain combines TRBV7-2 with TRBJ1-2; weak D call: TRBD1 (6 bases). The V gene lost 5 bases and the J gene lost 5 bases, with 15 bases spanning the gap. This CDR3 spans 14 amino acids. The germline CDR1 and CDR2 sequences are SGHTA and FQGNSA. In nucleotides, the CDR3 is TGTGCCAGCAGCCTGGGACAAGCTAGGTATGGCTACACCTTC. Translated, it gives CASSLGQARYGYTF.

This clone was recorded once. The rearrangement links TRBV6-1 to TRBJ1-3, with D tentatively TRBD1 (6 bases). The CDR3 spans 15 residues. Germline CDR1 MNHNS, CDR2 SASEGT. V was pared by 3 bases and J by 4 bases, with 13 bases between. Written as DNA, the CDR3 is TGTGCCAGCAGTGAGGATCGGGGGCGCGGAAACACCATATATTTT. This encodes CASSEDRGRGNTIYF.

This chain joins TRBV18 and TRBJ1-3; D gene uncertain. The ends were cut back, 2 bases at V and 2 bases at J, with 10 bases in the middle. The CDR3 length is 15 residues. The germline V gene has CDR1 KGHSH and CDR2 LQKENI. CDR3: CASSPEVTPGNTIYF. Here the CDR3 DNA reads TGTGCCAGCTCACCAGAGGTTACCCCTGGAAACACCATATATTTT.

The chain recombines TRBV6-5 with TRBJ1-2; a possible D gene is TRBD1 (5 bases). CDR1 is MNHEY, CDR2 SVGAGI, per germline. Trimming took 8 bases from V and 2 from J, leaving 15 bases between them. There are 14 residues in the CDR3. The chain's CDR3 is CASGTGTGNYGYTF. DNA for the CDR3: TGTGCCAGCGGAACCGGGACGGGGAACTATGGCTACACCTTC.

The genes are TRBV2 and TRBJ2-1, with 9 positions matching TRBD1. This CDR3 is built from 15 residues. J lost 9 bases, V lost 3 bases, and 9 bases had no gene match. CDR1 is SNHLY, CDR2 FYNNEI, per germline. CDR3 in amino acids: CASSDFDRGRVEQFF. In DNA form, the CDR3 reads TGTGCCAGCAGTGATTTTGACAGGGGGAGGGTTGAGCAGTTCTTC.

The chain combines TRBV19 with TRBJ2-7; TRBD2 matches at 10 bases. Germline V lookup: CDR1 LNHDA, CDR2 SQIVND (reference sequence). V was clipped by 7 bases and J by 5 bases; unmatched bases: 17. This CDR3 has 17 residues. CDR3 in amino acids: CASNAGGASGRRNEQYF. CDR3 in DNA: TGTGCCAGTAATGCCGGGGGGGCTAGCGGGAGAAGAAACGAGCAGTACTTC.

Only one count was recorded for this clone. This rearrangement joins TRBV4-2 to TRBJ1-6; 8 bases are a match to TRBD1. Germline V gene sequence: CDR1 LGHNA, CDR2 YNFKEQ. The V segment lost 1 base and the J segment 7 bases; nucleotides outside the gene matches: 9. The CDR3 has 17 residues. This CDR3 is CASSQVGLGQENSPLHF. In DNA, the CDR3 is TGTGCCAGCAGCCAAGTAGGTTTGGGACAGGAGAATTCACCCCTCCACTTT.

This clone occurred a few times. V is TRBV9 and J is TRBJ2-5; no firm D call. The V and J ends lost 4 bases and 1 base respectively, with 14 bases between them. The CDR3 extends over 15 amino acids. Germline V gene sequence: CDR1 SGDLS, CDR2 YYNGEE. The CDR3 DNA reads TGTGCCAGCAGCCCGACCCCCACCGTCCAAGAGACCCAGTACTTC. This encodes CASSPTPTVQETQYF.

The chain employs TRBV19 and TRBJ1-5; no reliable D call. Germline V CDR1 and CDR2: LNHDA, SQIVND (reference sequence). V was trimmed by 6 bases and J by 6 bases, leaving 21 bases between them. This CDR3 comprises 16 residues. In DNA, the CDR3 is TGTGCCAGTAGCAGAATCCCGAAGGGTACCGGTCAGCCCCAGCATTTT. Translation gives CASSRIPKGTGQPQHF. Looking up the rest from reference TRBV19 and TRBJ1-5 gives the full variable domain: DGGITQSPKYLFRKEGQNVTLSCEQNLNHDAMYWYRQDPGQGLRLIYYSQIVNDFQKGDIAEGYSVSREKKESFPLTVTSAQKNPTAFYLCASSRIPKGTGQPQHFGDGTRLSIL.

This chain uses TRBV5-1 with TRBJ1-3, with TRBD1 as a possible D gene (6 bases). Germline loops: CDR1 SGHRS, CDR2 YFSETQ. V was clipped by 1 base and J by 0 bases, with 14 bases between them. This CDR3 contains 17 residues. The CDR3 sequence: CASSLSGTRGSGNTIYF. CDR3 nucleotide sequence: TGCGCCAGCAGCTTGAGCGGGACAAGGGGCTCTGGAAACACCATATATTTT.

V and J are TRBV13 and TRBJ1-1; D might be TRBD1 (5 bases). From germline, CDR1 is PRHDT and CDR2 FYEKMQ (reference sequence). The germline V and J ends were trimmed by 3 bases and 1 base, with 21 bases remaining between them. This CDR3 is built from 18 residues. CDR3 DNA: TGTGCCAGCAGCTTCGAACGAATCAGGCAGGGCGGGAACACTGAAGCTTTCTTT. As protein: CASSFERIRQGGNTEAFF.

The V and J genes are TRBV11-2 and TRBJ1-4; 8 bases match TRBD1. CDR1 and CDR2 (germline): SGHAT, FQNNGV. Germline trimming cut 1 base from V and 6 bases from J; bases unmatched to any gene: 4. The CDR3 is made up of 15 amino acids. The CDR3 protein is CASSLGHRGDEKLFF. CDR3 nucleotide sequence: TGTGCCAGCAGCTTAGGCCACAGGGGGGATGAAAAACTGTTTTTT.

The sample holds a few counts of this clone. This chain uses TRBV4-3 with TRBJ1-2, with 7 bases identical to TRBD1. The CDR3 extends over 16 amino acids. Germline-derived CDR1 and CDR2 are LGHNA and YSLEER. V lost 0 bases and J lost 7; bases outside the gene matches: 11. The DNA of the CDR3 is TGCGCCAGCAGCCAAGAGGGAGGGGGCGTCCTGGGTGGCTACACCTTC. It is translated as CASSQEGGGVLGGYTF.